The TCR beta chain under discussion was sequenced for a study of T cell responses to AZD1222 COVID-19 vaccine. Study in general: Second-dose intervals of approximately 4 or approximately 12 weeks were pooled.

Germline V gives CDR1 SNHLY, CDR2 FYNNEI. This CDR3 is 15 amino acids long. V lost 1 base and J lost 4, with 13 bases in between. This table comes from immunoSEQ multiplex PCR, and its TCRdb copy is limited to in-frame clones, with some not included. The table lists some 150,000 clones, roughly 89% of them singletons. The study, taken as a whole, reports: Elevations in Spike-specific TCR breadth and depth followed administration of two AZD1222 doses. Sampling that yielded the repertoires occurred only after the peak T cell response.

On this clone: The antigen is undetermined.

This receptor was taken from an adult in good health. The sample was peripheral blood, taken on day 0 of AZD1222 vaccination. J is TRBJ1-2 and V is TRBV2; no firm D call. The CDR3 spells CASSEDSGLIYGYTF. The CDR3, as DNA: TGTGCCAGCAGTGAAGACAGCGGGTTAATCTATGGCTACACCTTC.